The source of this TCR beta chain is a study of Ad26.COV2.S vaccination and SARS-CoV-2 variants. Findings and limits, study-wide: Measurements of TCR breadth and depth may have given underestimates of the total T cell responses.

Regarding this clone: Its antigen is undetermined.

Regarding treatment: roughly 19 received Ad26.COV2.S at low or high dose, single or two shots; 5 received placebo; per-sample allocation not given. Sampling took place 63 days after the first vaccine or placebo injection. Aged 18-55 years, donor was enrolled in Boston in about 2020. The data were produced by immunoSEQ multiplex PCR, yet TCRdb's version contains in-frame clones alone and is incomplete. In the table there are roughly 500,000 clones, 89% of which are singletons. V was clipped by 5 bases and J by 1 base, with 10 bases between them. CDR3 length: 14 residues. CDR1 and CDR2 from the germline V gene are SGHNT and YENEEA.

This rearrangement joins TRBV11-3 to TRBJ2-3, with D possibly being TRBD1 (6 bases). The sequencing here drew on peripheral blood, taken in a trial of Ad26.COV2.S vaccine versus placebo. This sequence was found in a person aged 18 to 65 who received the Ad26.COV2.S COVID-19 vaccine or a placebo. The CDR3, as DNA: TGTGCCAGCAGCCTAAGACAGGGCACAGATACGCAGTATTTT. It encodes CASSLRQGTDTQYF.